The 9 T cell receptor beta chains in this list originate from one sample, sequenced in a study of Tregs in tolerant kidney transplant recipients. The assay was immunoSEQ multiplex PCR, and TCRdb's table has in-frame clones only and misses some. The sample has about 240,000 clones; about 80% are singletons. Sequenced: CD4+ T cells from blood. These receptors all come from a human donor in good health.

The gene calls are TRBV7-8 and TRBJ1-1; TRBD1 matches at 9 bases. CDR1 SGHVS and CDR2 FQNEAQ come from the germline V gene. Unmatched junction bases numbered 0, after V lost 1 base and J lost 6 bases. The CDR3 length is 13 residues. CDR3 in amino acids: CASSLGQGAEAFF. The DNA of the CDR3 is TGTGCCAGCAGCTTAGGACAGGGGGCTGAAGCTTTCTTT.

The gene calls are TRBV6-5 and TRBJ2-2; 8 positions agree with TRBD2. CDR3 length: 14 residues. Germline trimming cut 5 bases from V and 7 bases from J; bases unmatched to any gene: 6. Germline CDR1 MNHEY, CDR2 SVGAGI. The CDR3 reads CASSPGLEGGELFF. CDR3 in DNA: TGTGCCAGCAGTCCGGGACTAGAAGGCGGGGAGCTGTTTTTT.

This clone has only one observation. The rearrangement joins TRBV6-1 to TRBJ2-1; no clear D gene. Germline CDR1 is MNHNS and CDR2 is SASEGT. V lost 0 bases to trimming and J lost 7 bases, with 10 bases between them. The CDR3 spans 14 residues. CDR3 residues: CASSEAVVRNEQFF. The CDR3 nucleotides read TGTGCCAGCAGTGAAGCGGTGGTTAGGAATGAGCAGTTCTTC.

The chain joins TRBV5-5 to TRBJ2-3, with a weak D call TRBD2 (6 bases). The V end lost 3 bases, the J end lost 0 bases, and 11 bases lay between the germline ends. The CDR3 spans 15 residues. Germline V CDR1 and CDR2: SGHKS, YYEKEE (reference sequence). CDR3 bases: TGTGCCAGCAGCTCACGGGGGATTAGCACAGATACGCAGTATTTT. This translates into CASSSRGISTDTQYF.

This clone occurred once. J is TRBJ2-7 and V is TRBV7-9; D is perhaps TRBD1 (6 bases). Trimming stripped 2 bases from V and 2 bases from J, with 13 bases between. The CDR3 is made up of 15 amino acids. Germline CDR1 reads SEHNR; CDR2 reads FQNEAQ (reference sequence). The CDR3: CASSLTTGPTYEQYF. The CDR3 DNA follows: TGTGCCAGCAGCTTAACCACAGGGCCAACCTACGAGCAGTACTTC.

This clone was recorded once. The J gene is TRBJ2-1, the V gene TRBV2; TRBD2 matches 7 bases. Germline loops: CDR1 SNHLY, CDR2 FYNNEI. The junction had 10 bases not matched to a gene; V was cut back by 4 bases and J by 4 bases. The CDR3 is 16 residues long. The CDR3 loop reads CASSVGPAGFYNEQFF. In DNA, the CDR3 is TGTGCCAGCAGTGTAGGTCCAGCGGGGTTTTACAATGAGCAGTTCTTC.

The J gene is TRBJ2-5, the V gene TRBV7-9; 8 nucleotides agree with TRBD1. The CDR3 has 15 residues. Germline V gives CDR1 SEHNR, CDR2 FQNEAQ (reference sequence). The junction had 7 bases not matched to a gene; V was cut back by 5 bases and J by 2 bases. DNA of the CDR3: TGTGCCAGCAGCCACAGACAGGGGACGCAAGAGACCCAGTACTTC. Residues: CASSHRQGTQETQYF.

Concerning this clone itself: At the DNA level, this CDR3 is encoded by other sequences in the same sample as well. The rearrangement uses TRBV30 and TRBJ1-5; D is ambiguous. V lost 2 bases and J 0 bases, leaving 5 bases between the germline ends. Germline-derived CDR1 and CDR2 are GTSNPN and SVGIG (reference sequence). This CDR3 comprises 13 residues. The CDR3 nucleotides are TGTGCCTGGAGTATGGATAGCAATCAGCCCCAGCATTTT. It translates to CAWSMDSNQPQHF. Based on the CDR3 plus reference TRBV30 and TRBJ1-5, the full variable domain is SQTIHQWPATLVQPVGSPLSLECTVEGTSNPNLYWYRQAAGRGLQLLFYSVGIGQISSEVPQNLSASRPQDRQFILSSKKLLLSDSGFYLCAWSMDSNQPQHFGDGTRLSIL.

The rearrangement joins TRBV5-1 to TRBJ1-4; D possibly corresponds to TRBD1 (5 bases). Trimming removed 0 bases from V and 7 bases from J, with 13 bases in between. The CDR3 runs to 15 residues. Germline V gives CDR1 SGHRS, CDR2 YFSETQ. The chain's CDR3 is CASSLERLRGEKLFF. In DNA form, the CDR3 reads TGCGCCAGCAGCTTGGAACGACTAAGGGGTGAAAAACTGTTTTTT.